The rows below give T cell receptor beta chains drawn from one sample of a study of blood T cell repertoires in COVID-19. Method: immunoSEQ multiplex PCR; TCRdb's copy keeps in-frame clones and lacks some. This sample yields about 68,000 clones, of which 75% to 90% are seen a single time; about 6% belongs to the top ten. Sequencing input: peripheral blood. The receptors were sampled from an elderly man with COVID-19, enrolled during active disease. CDR3s include the opening cysteine and the closing phenylalanine or tryptophan. The order of the fields is V gene, J gene, CDR3 length, D gene, clone size, CDR3 DNA, CDR3 protein. D genes are given only for firm matches. Only part of the rows carry a size: once, few, many, or a class if the clone is expanded.

TRBV6-1	TRBJ1-3	15	.	once	TGTGCCAGCAGTGAAGGATGGGCCTCTGGAAACACCATATATTTT	CASSEGWASGNTIYF
TRBV10-3	TRBJ2-3	16	.	.	TGTGCCATCAGTGGACCAGGGACAACAAGCACAGATACGCAGTATTTT	CAISGPGTTSTDTQYF
TRBV9	TRBJ1-5	15	.	.	TGTGCCAGCAGCGGGGCAGGGATCAGCAATCAGCCCCAGCATTTT	CASSGAGISNQPQHF
TRBV18	TRBJ1-6	15	TRBD1	.	TGTGCCAGCTCACCCCGTCCAGGGGGCGGTTCACCCCTCCACTTT	CASSPRPGGGSPLHF
TRBV28	TRBJ1-2	14	.	.	TGTGCCAGCAACATTGGAGGAGGGATCAATGGCTACACCTTC	CASNIGGGINGYTF
TRBV19	TRBJ2-7	15	TRBD1	.	TGTGCCAGTAGTAGAGGGGGGACAGGGGTGAACGAGCAGTACTTC	CASSRGGTGVNEQYF
TRBV19	TRBJ1-3	18	.	once	TGTGCCAGTAGTATAGGGGCCCGACAGGCGCTCTCTGGAAACACCATATATTTT	CASSIGARQALSGNTIYF
TRBV5-1	TRBJ1-3	14	.	once	TGCGCCAGCAGCTCCGACAGCGACGGAAACACCATATATTTT	CASSSDSDGNTIYF
TRBV29-1	TRBJ2-2	17	.	.	TGCAGCGTTGAATTCGGGGGGACATACCCAGATACCGGGGAGCTGTTTTTT	CSVEFGGTYPDTGELFF
TRBV4-1	TRBJ1-5	13	.	few	TGCGCCAGCAGCCAAGATGTAGATCAGCCCCAGCATTTT	CASSQDVDQPQHF
TRBV7-3	TRBJ1-1	14	.	.	TGTGCCAGCAGCTTAGCAGGGCTAGGCACTGAAGCTTTCTTT	CASSLAGLGTEAFF
TRBV6-5	TRBJ2-1	14	TRBD2	.	TGTGCCAGCAGTTTGGGGGGGAATTACAATGAGCAGTTCTTC	CASSLGGNYNEQFF
TRBV6-5	TRBJ1-5	14	TRBD1	.	TGTGCCAGCAGAAGGACAGGGCGCAATCAGCCCCAGCATTTT	CASRRTGRNQPQHF
TRBV5-1	TRBJ1-2	14	TRBD1	.	TGCGCCAGCAGCTTGGGTCAGGGGGACTATGGCTACACCTTC	CASSLGQGDYGYTF
TRBV6-6	TRBJ2-5	12	.	.	TGTGCCAGCAGTTACGTGGCAGAGACCCAGTACTTC	CASSYVAETQYF
TRBV6-2/TRBV6-3	TRBJ1-5	15	.	once	TGTGCCAGCAGTTACGCCCGGGACAACAATCAGCCCCAGCATTTT	CASSYARDNNQPQHF
TRBV11-1	TRBJ2-5	14	.	.	TGTGCCAGCAGCTTAGAACTACAAAAAGAGACCCAGTACTTC	CASSLELQKETQYF
TRBV7-3	TRBJ2-5	15	.	.	TGTGCCAGCAGCTTAAAGGGGGGGCGTGGAGAGACCCAGTACTTC	CASSLKGGRGETQYF
TRBV7-8	TRBJ1-2	14	.	.	TGTGCCAGCAGCTTAGACGAGGTCAGGGGTGGCTACACCTTC	CASSLDEVRGGYTF
TRBV12-3/TRBV12-4	TRBJ2-5	11	TRBD2	.	TGTGCCAGCAGCCCTGGGGGGGGCCAGTACTTC	CASSPGGGQYF
TRBV19	TRBJ2-5	15	.	.	TGTGCCAGTAGTATAGGTGACAGATACCAAGAGACCCAGTACTTC	CASSIGDRYQETQYF
TRBV6-5	TRBJ2-2	16	TRBD1	.	TGTGCCAGCAGTTACTCTGGCAGGGGGCGGACCGGGGAGCTGTTTTTT	CASSYSGRGRTGELFF
TRBV4-2	TRBJ1-5	15	TRBD1	.	TGTGCCAGCAGCCAGCAGACAGGGGGAGGTCAGCCCCAGCATTTT	CASSQQTGGGQPQHF
TRBV28	TRBJ2-2	17	.	.	TGTGCCAGCAGTTTATTCCTCCGGACAAAGAACACCGGGGAGCTGTTTTTT	CASSLFLRTKNTGELFF
TRBV3-1/TRBV3-2	TRBJ2-7	13	TRBD1	.	TGTGCCAGCAGCCGGGACAGTCACTACGAGCAGTACTTC	CASSRDSHYEQYF
TRBV6-6	TRBJ1-2	13	.	.	TGTGCCAGCAGCCCACCGGGGAACCTCGGCTACACCTTC	CASSPPGNLGYTF
TRBV2	TRBJ2-1	13	.	.	TGTGCCAGCAGTGAGGGGGGGGCCGATGAGCAGTTCTTC	CASSEGGADEQFF